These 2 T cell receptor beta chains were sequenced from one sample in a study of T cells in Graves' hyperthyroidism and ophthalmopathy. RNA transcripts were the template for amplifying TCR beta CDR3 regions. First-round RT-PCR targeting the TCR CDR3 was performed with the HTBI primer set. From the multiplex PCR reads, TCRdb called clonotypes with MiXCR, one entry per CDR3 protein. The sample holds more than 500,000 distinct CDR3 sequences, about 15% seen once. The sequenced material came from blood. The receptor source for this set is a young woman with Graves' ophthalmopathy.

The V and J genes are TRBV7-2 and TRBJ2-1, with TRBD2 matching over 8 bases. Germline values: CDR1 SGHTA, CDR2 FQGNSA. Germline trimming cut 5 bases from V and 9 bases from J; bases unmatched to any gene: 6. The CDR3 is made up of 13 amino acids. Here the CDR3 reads CASSAHREGEQFF. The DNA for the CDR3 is TGTGCCAGCAGCGCCCACCGGGAGGGTGAGCAGTTCTTC.

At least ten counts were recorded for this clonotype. The CDR3 protein is CASSFAASGNEQFF. The CDR3, as DNA: TGTGCCAGCAGCTTTGCGGCTAGCGGCAATGAGCAGTTCTTC. The V gene is TRBV7-2, the J gene TRBJ2-1; 7 bases align to TRBD2. The CDR3 runs to 14 residues. The junction had 5 bases not matched to a gene; V was cut back by 3 bases and J by 6 bases. Germline V gives CDR1 SGHTA, CDR2 FQGNSA.